This record looks at one TCR beta chain sequence and its context. The sample comes from a study of T cell responses to AZD1222 COVID-19 vaccine. Repertoires were generated with immunoSEQ multiplex PCR, while TCRdb's copy carries only in-frame clones and drops some. The table lists some 120,000 clones, around 90% of them singletons. Trimming left V 5 bases short and J 0 bases short, with 8 bases between. Germline V CDR1 and CDR2: SGHVS, FQNEAQ. CDR3 size: 14 residues. The clonotype originates from an adult in good health. V is TRBV7-8 and J is TRBJ1-3, with D uncertain. The starting material was peripheral blood, obtained on day 0 of AZD1222 vaccination. The CDR3, as DNA: TGTGCCAGCAGCCTTAAGAGCTCTGGAAACACCATATATTTT. As protein: CASSLKSSGNTIYF.